A selection of T cell receptor beta chains follows, all from one sample in a study of cytomegalovirus exposure and HLA in healthy donors. The assay was immunoSEQ multiplex PCR, and TCRdb's table has in-frame clones only and misses some. The repertoire includes under 130,000 clones, 79% of them detected once, and about 3.1% sits in the top ten. Source material: PBMCs. The receptors derive from a woman aged 40 to 50 in good health and CMV-seronegative. Both conserved end residues are part of each CDR3. The D gene is left open where the match is weak. Not all rows give a size; the values are once, few, many and, for expanded clones, a class.

abundance	v_gene	d_gene	j_gene	CDR3aa	CDR3nt
.	TRBV10-3	TRBD1	TRBJ2-7	CAIRQEQGTSYEQYF	TGTGCCATCAGACAGGAACAGGGGACCTCCTACGAGCAGTACTTC
.	TRBV7-2	.	TRBJ2-4	CASSFRARDAKNIQYF	TGTGCCAGCAGCTTCAGGGCGAGAGACGCCAAAAACATTCAGTACTTC
.	TRBV30	.	TRBJ1-1	CAWSPGRDTEAFF	TGTGCCTGGAGCCCCGGCAGGGACACTGAAGCTTTCTTT
.	TRBV9	TRBD1	TRBJ2-2	CASSVAPGTGGTGELFF	TGTGCCAGCAGCGTAGCTCCCGGGACAGGGGGCACCGGGGAGCTGTTTTTT
once	TRBV6-6	TRBD1	TRBJ1-2	CASRPGQGNYGYTF	TGTGCCAGCAGGCCGGGACAGGGAAACTATGGCTACACCTTC
.	TRBV6-6	TRBD2	TRBJ2-7	CASSSLAGVVYEQYF	TGTGCCAGCAGTTCACTAGCGGGAGTTGTGTACGAGCAGTACTTC
.	TRBV5-1	.	TRBJ1-1	CASSLVPPERAFF	TGCGCCAGCAGCTTGGTTCCCCCCGAGCGAGCTTTCTTT
.	TRBV28	TRBD1	TRBJ1-5	CASSSDRGPQPQHF	TGTGCCAGCAGTTCAGACAGGGGGCCTCAGCCCCAGCATTTT
.	TRBV4-1	.	TRBJ2-1	CASSQRRDGVNEQFF	TGCGCCAGCAGCCAGAGGAGGGATGGCGTCAATGAGCAGTTCTTC
.	TRBV28	TRBD1	TRBJ1-1	CASSFSGTENTEAFF	TGTGCCAGCAGTTTTTCCGGGACAGAGAACACTGAAGCTTTCTTT
.	TRBV6-1	.	TRBJ1-4	CASMAGVVGEKLFF	TGTGCCAGCATGGCGGGGGTTGTAGGGGAAAAACTGTTTTTT
.	TRBV7-8	.	TRBJ2-2	CASSNRVSSTGELFF	TGTGCCAGCAGCAACAGGGTTTCGAGCACCGGGGAGCTGTTTTTT
.	TRBV4-3	.	TRBJ1-2	CASSQDRFYGYTF	TGCGCCAGCAGCCAAGACAGGTTCTATGGCTACACCTTC
.	TRBV30	TRBD1	TRBJ1-4	CALNRGQMATNEKLFF	TGTGCCTTAAACAGGGGGCAAATGGCAACTAATGAAAAACTGTTTTTT
.	TRBV7-9	.	TRBJ1-2	CSSSLGQGLYGYTF	TGTTCCAGCAGCTTGGGGCAGGGGCTCTATGGCTACACCTTC
.	TRBV18	TRBD1	TRBJ2-7	CASSPSTGEEQYF	TGTGCCAGCTCACCCTCGACAGGGGAAGAGCAGTACTTC
.	TRBV4-1	.	TRBJ2-5	CASSQEALLASQETQYF	TGCGCCAGCAGCCAAGAGGCCCTACTAGCCAGTCAAGAGACCCAGTACTTC
few	TRBV9	.	TRBJ2-1	CASSQGNSYNEQFF	TGTGCCAGCAGCCAGGGAAACAGCTACAATGAGCAGTTCTTC
.	TRBV5-6	TRBD1	TRBJ2-7	CASSVQGQGFYEQYF	TGTGCCAGCAGCGTCCAGGGACAGGGGTTCTACGAGCAGTACTTC
few	TRBV9	TRBD2	TRBJ2-5	CASSVGAGLAGKETQYF	TGTGCCAGCAGCGTAGGCGCCGGACTAGCGGGAAAAGAGACCCAGTACTTC
.	TRBV10-3	.	TRBJ1-2	CAISDPEEGYTF	TGTGCCATCAGTGACCCTGAGGAGGGCTACACCTTC
.	TRBV12-1	.	TRBJ2-1	CASSFGGTSGPNEQFF	TGTGCCAGCAGCTTTGGGGGGACTAGCGGTCCCAATGAGCAGTTCTTC
.	TRBV20-1	.	TRBJ2-7	CSARASYEQYF	TGCAGTGCTAGAGCCAGCTACGAGCAGTACTTC
.	TRBV6-5	.	TRBJ2-1	CASSSPQSGHYNEQFF	TGTGCCAGCAGTTCCCCTCAAAGCGGGCACTACAATGAGCAGTTCTTC
once	TRBV11-2	.	TRBJ2-5	CASSAQRETQYF	TGTGCCAGCAGCGCCCAGAGGGAGACCCAGTACTTC
.	TRBV7-2	.	TRBJ1-2	CASSPGQNYGYTF	TGTGCCAGCAGCCCCGGACAGAACTATGGCTACACCTTC
.	TRBV4-2	.	TRBJ2-6	CASSQVRAGANVLTF	TGTGCCAGCAGCCAAGTCAGGGCTGGGGCCAACGTCCTGACTTTC
.	TRBV5-1	.	TRBJ2-7	CASSLRGLSSYEQYF	TGCGCCAGCAGCTTGAGAGGGCTGAGCTCCTACGAGCAGTACTTC
.	TRBV30	.	TRBJ1-1	CAWGKTGNTEAFF	TGTGCCTGGGGCAAGACGGGGAACACTGAAGCTTTCTTT
.	TRBV9	.	TRBJ1-3	CASSVESPGNTIYF	TGTGCCAGCAGCGTAGAGAGCCCTGGAAACACCATATATTTT
once	TRBV5-1	.	TRBJ2-2	CASSQSGGELFF	TGCGCCAGCAGCCAATCGGGGGGGGAGCTGTTTTTT
.	TRBV7-2	.	TRBJ1-1	CASSLAPNRAMNTEAFF	TGTGCCAGCAGCTTAGCGCCAAACAGGGCCATGAACACTGAAGCTTTCTTT
.	TRBV19	.	TRBJ1-5	CASSIDRQPQHF	TGTGCCAGTAGTATAGATCGGCAGCCCCAGCATTTT
few	TRBV9	.	TRBJ2-3	CASSAQEGGRDTQYF	TGTGCCAGCAGCGCCCAGGAGGGGGGGAGGGATACGCAGTATTTT
.	TRBV7-8	TRBD2	TRBJ2-2	CASSLTGSGENTGELFF	TGTGCCAGCAGCTTAACTGGTAGCGGGGAGAACACCGGGGAGCTGTTTTTT
once	TRBV4-2	.	TRBJ1-3	CASSQDQNRISGNTIYF	TGTGCCAGCAGCCAAGATCAAAACAGGATCTCTGGAAACACCATATATTTT
.	TRBV10-1	.	TRBJ1-4	CASSDRDIGRNEKLFF	TGCGCCAGCAGTGATCGGGACATCGGTCGAAATGAAAAACTGTTTTTT
.	TRBV2	.	TRBJ1-1	CASSAYRVDTEAFF	TGTGCCAGCAGTGCTTACAGGGTTGACACTGAAGCTTTCTTT
.	TRBV7-6	TRBD1	TRBJ2-1	CASSSDRANGQFF	TGTGCCAGCAGCTCAGACAGGGCTAATGGGCAGTTCTTC
.	TRBV5-5	TRBD1	TRBJ1-5	CASSSTGALDQPQHF	TGTGCCAGCAGCTCCACAGGGGCTTTAGATCAGCCCCAGCATTTT
.	TRBV12-1	.	TRBJ2-6	CASSFAGGDKPSGANVLTF	TGTGCCAGCAGCTTTGCTGGGGGGGATAAGCCTTCTGGGGCCAACGTCCTGACTTTC
.	TRBV5-1	TRBD2	TRBJ2-5	CASSPLAGGLETQYF	TGCGCCAGCAGCCCACTAGCGGGGGGACTTGAGACCCAGTACTTC